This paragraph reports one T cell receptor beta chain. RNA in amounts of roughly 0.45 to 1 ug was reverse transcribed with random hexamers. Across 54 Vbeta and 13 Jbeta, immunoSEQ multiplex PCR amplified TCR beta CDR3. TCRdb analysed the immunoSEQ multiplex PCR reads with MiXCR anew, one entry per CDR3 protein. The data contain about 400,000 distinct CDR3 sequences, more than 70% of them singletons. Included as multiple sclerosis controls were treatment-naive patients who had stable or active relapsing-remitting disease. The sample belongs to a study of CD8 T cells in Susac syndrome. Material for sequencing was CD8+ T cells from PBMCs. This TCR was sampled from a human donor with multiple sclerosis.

The CDR3 DNA follows: TGTGCCAGCAGCCAAATTTTGGAGATAGCGGGAGCGGTAGATACGCAGTATTTT. It is translated as CASSQILEIAGAVDTQYF. The chain has TRBV14 and TRBJ2-3; 9 positions match TRBD2. CDR1 is SGHDN, CDR2 FVKESK, per germline. The CDR3 is made up of 18 amino acids. V shed 2 bases and J 5 bases; nucleotides not matched to a gene: 14.